This T cell receptor beta chain was found in a study of blood T cells in healthy people across ages. This clonotype has at least ten counts. Then a second PCR, running about 7 to 11 cycles, was carried out with a sample-barcoded 5' primer and a J-beta primer mix. TCRdb independently ran MiXCR on the 5' RACE reads; one entry per CDR3 protein. The profile covers around 850,000 distinct CDR3 sequences, with 30% to 45% appearing a single time and about an eighth taken by the ten largest. Sequencing was carried out using blood. The sequence was collected from a man aged 18-30 years in good health.

CDR3 nucleotides: TGTGCCAGCAGCAGCAGCAGGACGGTGGACAATGAGCAGTTCTTC. Translating it yields CASSSSRTVDNEQFF. The V and J genes are TRBV7-2 and TRBJ2-1, with unresolved D. Germline CDR1 reads SGHTA; CDR2 reads FQGNSA. The CDR3 is 15 residues long. V was trimmed by 5 bases and J by 5 bases, leaving 16 bases between them.